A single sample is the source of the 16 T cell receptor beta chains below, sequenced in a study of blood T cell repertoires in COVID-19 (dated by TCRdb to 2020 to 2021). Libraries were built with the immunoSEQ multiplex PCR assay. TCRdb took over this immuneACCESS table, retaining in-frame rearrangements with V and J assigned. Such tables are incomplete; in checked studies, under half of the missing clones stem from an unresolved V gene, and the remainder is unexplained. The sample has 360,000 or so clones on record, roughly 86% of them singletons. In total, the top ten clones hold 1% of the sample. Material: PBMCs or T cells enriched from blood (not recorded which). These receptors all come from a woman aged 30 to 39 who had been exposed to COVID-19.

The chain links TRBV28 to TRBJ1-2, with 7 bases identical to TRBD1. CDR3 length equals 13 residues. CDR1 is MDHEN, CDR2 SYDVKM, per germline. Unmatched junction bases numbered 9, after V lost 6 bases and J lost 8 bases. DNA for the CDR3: TGTGCCAGCAGGGAACAGGGGACGGGGGGCTACACCTTC. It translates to CASREQGTGGYTF.

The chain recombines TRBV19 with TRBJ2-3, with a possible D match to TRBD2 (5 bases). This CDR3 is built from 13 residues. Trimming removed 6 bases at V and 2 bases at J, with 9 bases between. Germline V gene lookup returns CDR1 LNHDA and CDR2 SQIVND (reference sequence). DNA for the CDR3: TGTGCCAGTAGAAACCGGGACACAGATACGCAGTATTTT. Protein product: CASRNRDTDTQYF.

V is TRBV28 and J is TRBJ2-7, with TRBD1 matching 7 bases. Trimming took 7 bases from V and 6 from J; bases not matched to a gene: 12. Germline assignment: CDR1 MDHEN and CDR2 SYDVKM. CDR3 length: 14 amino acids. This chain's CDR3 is CASTSGQRLTEQYF. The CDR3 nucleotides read TGTGCCAGCACCTCGGGACAGAGACTCACCGAGCAGTACTTC. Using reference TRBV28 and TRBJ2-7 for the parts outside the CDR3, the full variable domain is DVKVTQSSRYLVKRTGEKVFLECVQDMDHENMFWYRQDPGLGLRLIYFSYDVKMKEKGDIPEGYSVSREKKERFSLILESASTNQTSMYLCASTSGQRLTEQYFGPGTRLTVT.

CDR3 nucleotides: TGTGCCAGCAGCGACTACCGGGTAAGGACCCACGGGCAGTACTTC. Translated: CASSDYRVRTHGQYF. The gene calls are TRBV7-9 and TRBJ2-7; perhaps TRBD2 as D (5 bases). The CDR3 covers 15 residues. V dropped 5 bases and J dropped 9 bases, with 23 bases sitting between them. CDR1 and CDR2 (germline): SEHNR, FQNEAQ (reference sequence).

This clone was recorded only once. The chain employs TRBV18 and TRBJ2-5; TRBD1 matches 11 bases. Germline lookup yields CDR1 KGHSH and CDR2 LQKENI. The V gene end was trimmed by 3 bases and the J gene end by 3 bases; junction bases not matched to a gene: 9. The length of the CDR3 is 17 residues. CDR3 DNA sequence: TGTGCCAGCTCACCCGGTAACAGGGACAGGGGGAAAGAGACCCAGTACTTC. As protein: CASSPGNRDRGKETQYF.

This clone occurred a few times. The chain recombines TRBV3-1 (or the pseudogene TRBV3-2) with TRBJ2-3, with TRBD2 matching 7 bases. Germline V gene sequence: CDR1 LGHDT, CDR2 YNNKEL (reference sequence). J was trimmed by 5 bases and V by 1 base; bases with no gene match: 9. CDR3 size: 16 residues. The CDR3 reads CASSQAVGGPGDTQYF. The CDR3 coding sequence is TGTGCCAGCAGCCAAGCGGTGGGAGGGCCGGGAGATACGCAGTATTTT.

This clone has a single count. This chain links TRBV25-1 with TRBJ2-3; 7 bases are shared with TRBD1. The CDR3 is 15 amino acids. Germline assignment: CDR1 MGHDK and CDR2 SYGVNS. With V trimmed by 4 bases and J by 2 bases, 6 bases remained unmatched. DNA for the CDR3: TGTGCCAGCAGTGCTAGGGACAGAACCACAGATACGCAGTATTTT. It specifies CASSARDRTTDTQYF.

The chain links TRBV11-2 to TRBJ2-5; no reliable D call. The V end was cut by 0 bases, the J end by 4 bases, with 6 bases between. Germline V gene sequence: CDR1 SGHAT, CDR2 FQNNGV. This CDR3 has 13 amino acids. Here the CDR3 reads CASSLEALETQYF. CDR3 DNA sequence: TGTGCCAGCAGCTTAGAGGCATTAGAGACCCAGTACTTC.

CDR3 in amino acids: CASSRLGAFEQYF. The CDR3 DNA sequence: TGTGCCAGCAGCCGCCTGGGGGCCTTCGAGCAGTACTTC. The V gene is TRBV27, the J gene TRBJ2-7; weak D call: TRBD1 (6 bases). Looked up from germline, CDR1 is MNHEY and CDR2 is SMNVEV (reference sequence). This CDR3 comprises 13 residues. V lost 6 bases and J lost 6, with 15 bases in between.

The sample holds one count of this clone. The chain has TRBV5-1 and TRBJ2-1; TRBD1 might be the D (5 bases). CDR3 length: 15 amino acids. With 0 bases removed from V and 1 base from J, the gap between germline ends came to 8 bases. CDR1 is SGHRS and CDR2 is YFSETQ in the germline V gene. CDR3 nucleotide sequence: TGCGCCAGCAGCTTGGGACAGATGTCCTACAATGAGCAGTTCTTC. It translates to CASSLGQMSYNEQFF.

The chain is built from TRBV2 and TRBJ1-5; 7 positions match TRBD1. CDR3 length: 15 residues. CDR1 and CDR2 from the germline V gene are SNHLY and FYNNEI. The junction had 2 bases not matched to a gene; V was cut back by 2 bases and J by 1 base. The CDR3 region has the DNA TGTGCCAGCAGTGAACAGGGGGTAAGCAATCAGCCCCAGCATTTT. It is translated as CASSEQGVSNQPQHF.

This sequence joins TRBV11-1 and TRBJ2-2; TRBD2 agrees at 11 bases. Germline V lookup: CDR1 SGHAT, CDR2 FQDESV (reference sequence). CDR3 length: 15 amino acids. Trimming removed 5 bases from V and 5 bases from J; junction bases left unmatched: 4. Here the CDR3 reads CASSLGTSGTGELFF. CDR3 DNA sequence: TGTGCCAGCAGCCTCGGGACTAGCGGAACCGGGGAGCTGTTTTTT.

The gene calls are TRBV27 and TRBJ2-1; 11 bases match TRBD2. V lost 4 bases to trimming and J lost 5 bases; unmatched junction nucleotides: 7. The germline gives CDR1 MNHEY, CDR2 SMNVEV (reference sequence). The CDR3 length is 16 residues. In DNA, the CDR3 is TGTGCCAGCAGTTCCTTAGCGGGAGGGCCCGACAATGAGCAGTTCTTC. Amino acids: CASSSLAGGPDNEQFF.

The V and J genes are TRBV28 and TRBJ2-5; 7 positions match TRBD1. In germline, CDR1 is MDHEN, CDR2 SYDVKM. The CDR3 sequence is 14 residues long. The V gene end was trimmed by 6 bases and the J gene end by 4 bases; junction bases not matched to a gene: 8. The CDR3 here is CASREGGQLETQYF. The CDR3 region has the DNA TGTGCCAGCAGAGAAGGGGGACAGCTAGAGACCCAGTACTTC.

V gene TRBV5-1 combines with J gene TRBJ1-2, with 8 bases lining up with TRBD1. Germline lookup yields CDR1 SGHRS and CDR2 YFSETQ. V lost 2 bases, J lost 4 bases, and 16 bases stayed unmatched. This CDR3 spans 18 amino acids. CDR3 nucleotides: TGCGCCAGCAGCTTCGATTGGTTACAGGGGGGAATCAGCTATGGCTACACCTTC. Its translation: CASSFDWLQGGISYGYTF.

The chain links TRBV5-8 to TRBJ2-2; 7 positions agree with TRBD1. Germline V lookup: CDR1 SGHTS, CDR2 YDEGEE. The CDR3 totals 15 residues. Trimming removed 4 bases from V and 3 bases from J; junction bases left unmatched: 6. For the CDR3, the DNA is TGTGCCAGCAGCGTGGGGCAGGGGGACACCGGGGAGCTGTTTTTT. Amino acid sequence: CASSVGQGDTGELFF.